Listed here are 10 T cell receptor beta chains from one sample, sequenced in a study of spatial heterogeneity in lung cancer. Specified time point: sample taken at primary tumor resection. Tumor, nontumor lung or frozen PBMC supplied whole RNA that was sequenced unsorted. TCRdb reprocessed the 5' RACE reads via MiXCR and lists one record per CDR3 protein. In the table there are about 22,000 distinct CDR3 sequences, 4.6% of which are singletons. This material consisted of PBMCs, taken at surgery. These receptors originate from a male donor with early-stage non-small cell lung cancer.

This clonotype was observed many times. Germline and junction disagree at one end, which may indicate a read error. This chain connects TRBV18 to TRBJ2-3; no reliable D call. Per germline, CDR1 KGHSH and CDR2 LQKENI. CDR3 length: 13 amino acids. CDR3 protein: CASSPNQQDTKYF. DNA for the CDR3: TGTGCCAGCTCACCCAACCAGCAAGATACGAAGTATTTT. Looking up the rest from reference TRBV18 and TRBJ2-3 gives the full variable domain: NAGVMQNPRHLVRRRGQEARLRCSPMKGHSHVYWYRQLPEEGLKFMVYLQKENIIDESGMPKERFSAEFPKEGPSILRIQQVVRGDSAAYFCASSPNQQDTKYFGPGTRLTVL.

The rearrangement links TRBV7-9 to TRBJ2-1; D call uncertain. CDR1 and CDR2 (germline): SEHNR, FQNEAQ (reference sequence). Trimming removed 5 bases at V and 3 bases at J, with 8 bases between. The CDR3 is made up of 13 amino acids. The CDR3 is CASSLWDYNEQFF. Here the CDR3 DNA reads TGTGCCAGCAGCCTCTGGGACTACAATGAGCAGTTCTTC.

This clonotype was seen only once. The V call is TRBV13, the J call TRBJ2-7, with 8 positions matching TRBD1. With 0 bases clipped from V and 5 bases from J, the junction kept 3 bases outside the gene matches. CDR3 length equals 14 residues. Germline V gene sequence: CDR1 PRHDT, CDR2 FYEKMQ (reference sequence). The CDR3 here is CASSLGQGAHEQYF. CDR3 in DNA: TGTGCCAGCAGCTTAGGGCAGGGGGCTCACGAGCAGTACTTC. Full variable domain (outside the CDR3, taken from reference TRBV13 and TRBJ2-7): AAGVIQSPRHLIKEKRETATLKCYPIPRHDTVYWYQQGPGQDPQFLISFYEKMQSDKGSIPDRFSAQQFSDYHSELNMSSLELGDSALYFCASSLGQGAHEQYFGPGTRLTVT.

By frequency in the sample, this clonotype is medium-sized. The CDR3 sequence: CASSPPIPYEQYF. CDR3 coding DNA: TGTGCCAGCAGCCCACCAATTCCCTACGAGCAGTACTTC. The chain uses TRBV9 and TRBJ2-7; D is undetermined. CDR3 size: 13 residues. V shed 4 bases and J shed 2 bases, with 10 bases lying between them. Germline values: CDR1 SGDLS, CDR2 YYNGEE. The whole variable domain, filled in from reference TRBV9 and TRBJ2-7, reads DSGVTQTPKHLITATGQRVTLRCSPRSGDLSVYWYQQSLDQGLQFLIQYYNGEERAKGNILERFSAQQFPDLHSELNLSSLELGDSALYFCASSPPIPYEQYFGPGTRLTVT.

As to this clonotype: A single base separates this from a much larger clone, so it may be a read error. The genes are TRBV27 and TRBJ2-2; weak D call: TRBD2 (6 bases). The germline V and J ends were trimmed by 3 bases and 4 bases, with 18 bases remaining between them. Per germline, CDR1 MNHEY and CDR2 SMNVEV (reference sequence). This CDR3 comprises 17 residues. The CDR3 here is CASSLGLAIVPTGELFF. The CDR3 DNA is TGTGCCAGCAGTTTGGGGCTAGCGATCGTCCCCACCGGGGAGCTGTTTTTT.

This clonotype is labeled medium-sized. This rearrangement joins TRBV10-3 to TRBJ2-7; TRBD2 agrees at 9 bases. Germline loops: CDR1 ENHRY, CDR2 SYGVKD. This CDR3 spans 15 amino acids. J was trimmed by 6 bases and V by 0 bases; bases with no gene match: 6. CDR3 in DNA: TGTGCCATCAGTGAGTCTGGAACTAGCGGGCGCGAGCAGTACTTC. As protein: CAISESGTSGREQYF.

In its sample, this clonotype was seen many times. The CDR3 sequence: CASSGQGASNEKLFF. As DNA, the CDR3 is TGTGCCAGCAGCGGACAGGGGGCGTCTAATGAAAAACTGTTTTTT. The V and J genes are TRBV7-2 and TRBJ1-4, with 11 nucleotides matching TRBD1. Germline V gene lookup returns CDR1 SGHTA and CDR2 FQGNSA. CDR3 length equals 15 residues. The V and J ends lost 5 bases and 3 bases, in that order; junction bases with no gene match: 2.

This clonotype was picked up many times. DNA of the CDR3: TGTGCCAGCAGTTTAAGGGGTGGGCTAGCGGGCTATGAGCAGTTCTTC. As protein: CASSLRGGLAGYEQFF. This rearrangement joins TRBV12-3 or TRBV12-4 to TRBJ2-1; TRBD2 matches 8 bases. The CDR3 is 16 residues long. J gave up 8 bases and V 2 bases, and 11 bases lay outside the gene matches.

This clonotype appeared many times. The CDR3 region is CASSYSFDGGDQPQHF. The CDR3 DNA sequence: TGTGCCAGCAGTTACTCGTTCGACGGGGGCGATCAGCCCCAGCATTTT. The chain has TRBV6-5 and TRBJ1-5; tentatively, D is TRBD1 (6 bases). Deletions cut 0 bases from V and 5 bases from J, with 14 bases between. The CDR3 is 16 residues long. Germline assignment: CDR1 MNHEY and CDR2 SVGAGI.

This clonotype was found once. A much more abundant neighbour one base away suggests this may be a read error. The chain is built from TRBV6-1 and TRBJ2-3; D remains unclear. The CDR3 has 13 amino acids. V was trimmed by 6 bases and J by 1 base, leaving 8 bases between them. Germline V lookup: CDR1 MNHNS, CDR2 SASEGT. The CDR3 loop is CASSRVCTDTQYF. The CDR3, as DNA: TGTGCCAGCAGCCGGGTTTGCACAGATACGCAGTATTTT.